This T cell receptor beta chain was retrieved from a study of blood T cell repertoires in COVID-19. CDR3 length equals 15 residues. Trimming left V 3 bases short and J 7 bases short, with 18 bases between. In germline, CDR1 is LGHDT, CDR2 YNNKEL (reference sequence). The method was immunoSEQ multiplex PCR; TCRdb's version includes in-frame clones alone and lacks a portion of them. The data hold some 430,000 clones, with 90% observed a single time. V usage is TRBV3-1 (or the pseudogene TRBV3-2) and J usage is TRBJ1-2, with D perhaps matching TRBD1 (5 bases). The sample was PBMCs or T cells enriched from blood (not recorded which). The source is a man between 18 and 29 years old who had recovered from COVID-19. CDR3: CASSHNGGLRAGYTF. The CDR3 DNA reads as TGTGCCAGCAGCCACAATGGAGGGCTCAGGGCTGGCTACACCTTC.